This T cell receptor beta chain appears in the sequencing data of a study of T-cell memory formation after mild COVID-19. For this clonotype: Its target is not known.

TCRdb used MiXCR to reprocess the 5' RACE reads, holding one entry per CDR3 protein. The table records hundreds of thousands of distinct CDR3 sequences, just under 20% of them present only once. Study results and caveats: Clones shrinking between day 15 and 85 showed a balanced CD4/CD8 split, and those that grew later tilted toward CD4+.

This TCR came from a young man who had mild COVID-19 (a few samples of this study predate the infection). Cell type and time point are not known. Sequenced: PBMCs or a T cell subset sorted from them (not recorded which).

The CDR3 DNA sequence: TGTGCCAGCAGCGTAGAAGCGGGGGGGCACCACGAGCAGTACTTC. It is translated as CASSVEAGGHHEQYF. The chain joins TRBV9 to TRBJ2-7; 10 nucleotides line up with TRBD2. Unmatched junction bases numbered 5, after V lost 0 bases and J lost 5 bases. Per the germline V gene, CDR1 is SGDLS and CDR2 is YYNGEE. The CDR3 has 15 amino acids.